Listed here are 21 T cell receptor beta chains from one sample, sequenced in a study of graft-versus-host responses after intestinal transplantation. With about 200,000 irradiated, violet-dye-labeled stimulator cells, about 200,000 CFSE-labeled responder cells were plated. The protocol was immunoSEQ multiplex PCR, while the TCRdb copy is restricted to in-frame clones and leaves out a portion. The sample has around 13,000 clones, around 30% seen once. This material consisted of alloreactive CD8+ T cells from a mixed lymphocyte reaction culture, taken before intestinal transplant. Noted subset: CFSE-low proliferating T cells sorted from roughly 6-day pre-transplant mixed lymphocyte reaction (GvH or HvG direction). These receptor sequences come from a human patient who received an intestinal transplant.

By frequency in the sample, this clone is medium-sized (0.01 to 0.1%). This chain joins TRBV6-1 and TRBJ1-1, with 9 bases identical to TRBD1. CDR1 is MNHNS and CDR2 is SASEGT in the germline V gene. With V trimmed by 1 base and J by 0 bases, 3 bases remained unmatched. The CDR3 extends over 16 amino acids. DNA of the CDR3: TGTGCCAGCAGTGAAGGACAGGGGGGGATGAACACTGAAGCTTTCTTT. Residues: CASSEGQGGMNTEAFF.

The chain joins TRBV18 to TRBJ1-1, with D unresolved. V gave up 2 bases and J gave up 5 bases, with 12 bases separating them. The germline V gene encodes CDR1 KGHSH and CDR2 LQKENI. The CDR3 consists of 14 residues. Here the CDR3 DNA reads TGTGCCAGCTCACCAAGGGCCAGACGGACTGAAGCTTTCTTT. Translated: CASSPRARRTEAFF.

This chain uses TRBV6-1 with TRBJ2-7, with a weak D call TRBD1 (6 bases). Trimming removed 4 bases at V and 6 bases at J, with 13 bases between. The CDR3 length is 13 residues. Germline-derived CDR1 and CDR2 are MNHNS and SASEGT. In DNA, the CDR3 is TGTGCCAGCAGTGCGTGGACAGATTTCGAGCAGTACTTC. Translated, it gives CASSAWTDFEQYF.

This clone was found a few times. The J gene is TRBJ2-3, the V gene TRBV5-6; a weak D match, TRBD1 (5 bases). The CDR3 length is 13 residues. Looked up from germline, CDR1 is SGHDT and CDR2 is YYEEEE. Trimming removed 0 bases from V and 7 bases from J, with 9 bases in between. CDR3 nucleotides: TGTGCCAGCAGCTTGGGTACAGGATATACGCAGTATTTT. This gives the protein CASSLGTGYTQYF. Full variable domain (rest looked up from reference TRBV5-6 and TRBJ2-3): DAGVTQSPTHLIKTRGQQVTLRCSPKSGHDTVSWYQQALGQGPQFIFQYYEEEERQRGNFPDRFSGHQFPNYSSELNVNALLLGDSALYLCASSLGTGYTQYFGPGTRLTVL.

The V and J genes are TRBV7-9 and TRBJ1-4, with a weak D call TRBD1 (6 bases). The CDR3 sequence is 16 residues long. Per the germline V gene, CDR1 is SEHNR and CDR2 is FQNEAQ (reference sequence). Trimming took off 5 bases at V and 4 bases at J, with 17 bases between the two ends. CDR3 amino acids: CASSDRRGGGNEKLFF. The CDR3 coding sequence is TGTGCCAGCAGCGATCGCAGGGGAGGTGGTAATGAAAAACTGTTTTTT.

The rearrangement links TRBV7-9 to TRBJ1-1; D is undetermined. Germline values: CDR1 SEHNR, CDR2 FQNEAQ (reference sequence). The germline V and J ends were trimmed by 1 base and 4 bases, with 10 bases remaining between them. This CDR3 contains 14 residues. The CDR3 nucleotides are TGTGCCAGCAGCTTAGAACCGGGCGGCACTGAAGCTTTCTTT. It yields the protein CASSLEPGGTEAFF.

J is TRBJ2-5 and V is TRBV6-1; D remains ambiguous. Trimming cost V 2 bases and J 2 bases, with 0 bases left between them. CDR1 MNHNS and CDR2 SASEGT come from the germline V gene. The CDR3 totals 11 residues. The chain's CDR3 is CASSEQETQYF. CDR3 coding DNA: TGTGCCAGCAGTGAACAAGAGACCCAGTACTTC.

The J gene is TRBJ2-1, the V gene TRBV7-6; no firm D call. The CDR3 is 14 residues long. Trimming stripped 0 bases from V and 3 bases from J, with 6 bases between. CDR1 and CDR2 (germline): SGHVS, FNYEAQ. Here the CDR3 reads CASSLAGFYNEQFF. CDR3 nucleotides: TGTGCCAGCAGCTTAGCGGGATTCTACAATGAGCAGTTCTTC.

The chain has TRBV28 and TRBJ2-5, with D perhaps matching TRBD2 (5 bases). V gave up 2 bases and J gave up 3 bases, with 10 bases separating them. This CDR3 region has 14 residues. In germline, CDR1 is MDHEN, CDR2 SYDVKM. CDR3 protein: CASSLAYGEETQYF. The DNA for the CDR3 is TGTGCCAGCAGTTTAGCCTACGGGGAAGAGACCCAGTACTTC.

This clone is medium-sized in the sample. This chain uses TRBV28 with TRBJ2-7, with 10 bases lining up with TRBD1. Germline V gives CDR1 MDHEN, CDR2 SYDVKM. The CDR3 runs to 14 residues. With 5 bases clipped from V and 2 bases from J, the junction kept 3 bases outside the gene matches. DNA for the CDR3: TGTGCCAGCAGTCTAGGGACAGGGGCCTACGAGCAGTACTTC. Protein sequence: CASSLGTGAYEQYF.

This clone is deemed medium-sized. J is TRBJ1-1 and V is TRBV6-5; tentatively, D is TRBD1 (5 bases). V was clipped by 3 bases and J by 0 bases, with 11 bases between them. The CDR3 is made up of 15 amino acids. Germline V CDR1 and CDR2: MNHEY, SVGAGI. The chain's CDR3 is CASSYLGPMNTEAFF. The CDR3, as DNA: TGTGCCAGCAGTTATCTGGGACCCATGAACACTGAAGCTTTCTTT.

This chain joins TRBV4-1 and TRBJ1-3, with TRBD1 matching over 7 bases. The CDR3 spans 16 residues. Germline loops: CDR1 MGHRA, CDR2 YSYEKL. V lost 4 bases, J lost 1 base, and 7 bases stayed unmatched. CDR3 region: CASSRGTAISGNTIYF. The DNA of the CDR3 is TGCGCCAGCAGCCGCGGGACAGCCATTTCTGGAAACACCATATATTTT.

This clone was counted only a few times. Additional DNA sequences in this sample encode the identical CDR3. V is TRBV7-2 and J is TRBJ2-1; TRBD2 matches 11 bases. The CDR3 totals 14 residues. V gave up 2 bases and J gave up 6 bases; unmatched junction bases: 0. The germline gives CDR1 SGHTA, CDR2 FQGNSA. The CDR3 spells CASSLLAGGNEQFF. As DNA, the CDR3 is TGTGCCAGCAGCTTACTAGCGGGGGGCAATGAGCAGTTCTTC.

CDR3 sequence: CASSFGTDDYNEQFF. CDR3 sequence (DNA): TGTGCCAGCAGCTTTGGGACAGATGACTACAATGAGCAGTTCTTC. The chain has TRBV5-6 and TRBJ2-1; 7 bases are a match to TRBD1. Per the germline V gene, CDR1 is SGHDT and CDR2 is YYEEEE. The V and J ends lost 2 bases and 3 bases, in that order; junction bases with no gene match: 5. CDR3 length: 15 residues.

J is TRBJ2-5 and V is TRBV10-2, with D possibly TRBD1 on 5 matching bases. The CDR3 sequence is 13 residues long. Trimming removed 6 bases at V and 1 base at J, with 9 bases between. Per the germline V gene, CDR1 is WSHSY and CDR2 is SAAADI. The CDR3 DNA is TGCGCCAGCAGCTGGACATTCCAAGAGACCCAGTACTTC. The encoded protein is CASSWTFQETQYF.

CDR3 sequence reads: CASSPHPYEQYF. The CDR3 nucleotides are TGTGCCAGCAGCCCCCACCCCTACGAGCAGTACTTC. The genes are TRBV11-2 and TRBJ2-7; no clear D. Trimming shortened V by 5 bases and J by 2 bases, and 7 bases separated the two germline ends. This CDR3 has 12 amino acids. Germline CDR1 and CDR2: SGHAT and FQNNGV.

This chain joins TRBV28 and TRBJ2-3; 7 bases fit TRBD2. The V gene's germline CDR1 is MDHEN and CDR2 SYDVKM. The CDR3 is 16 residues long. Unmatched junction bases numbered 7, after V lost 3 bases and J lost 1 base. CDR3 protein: CASSFPGGRGTDTQYF. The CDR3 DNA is TGTGCCAGCAGTTTCCCTGGAGGGAGGGGCACAGATACGCAGTATTTT.

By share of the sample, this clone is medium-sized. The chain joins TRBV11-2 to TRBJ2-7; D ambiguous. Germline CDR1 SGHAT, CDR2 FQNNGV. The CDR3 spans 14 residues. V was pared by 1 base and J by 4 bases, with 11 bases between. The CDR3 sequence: CASSLAASGYEQYF. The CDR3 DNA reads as TGTGCCAGCAGCTTAGCAGCGTCCGGATACGAGCAGTACTTC.

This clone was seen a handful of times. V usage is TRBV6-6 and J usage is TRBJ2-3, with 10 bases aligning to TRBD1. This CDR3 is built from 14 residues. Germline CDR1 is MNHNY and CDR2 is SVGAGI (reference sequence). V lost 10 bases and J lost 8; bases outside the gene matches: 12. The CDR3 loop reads CATNRQGAKGTQYF. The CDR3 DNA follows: TGTGCCACCAATCGACAGGGGGCTAAGGGTACGCAGTATTTT.

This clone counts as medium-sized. CDR3 nucleotides: TGCGCCAGCAGCCAAGTGGGCAGGGGTGGGTCACCCCTCCACTTT. Its protein is CASSQVGRGGSPLHF. V and J are TRBV4-1 and TRBJ1-6; D is possibly TRBD1 (6 bases). CDR1 is MGHRA and CDR2 is YSYEKL in the germline V gene. This CDR3 spans 15 amino acids. The germline V and J ends were trimmed by 1 base and 10 bases, with 14 bases remaining between them.

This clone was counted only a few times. CDR3 loop: CASSPSGPGDTQYF. DNA for the CDR3: TGTGCCAGCAGTCCCTCAGGGCCCGGAGATACGCAGTATTTT. The chain links TRBV28 to TRBJ2-3; D might be TRBD1 (5 bases). Between the trimmed V and J ends, which lost 5 bases and 5 bases, there was a span of 14 bases. Germline CDR1 and CDR2: MDHEN and SYDVKM. The CDR3 totals 14 residues.